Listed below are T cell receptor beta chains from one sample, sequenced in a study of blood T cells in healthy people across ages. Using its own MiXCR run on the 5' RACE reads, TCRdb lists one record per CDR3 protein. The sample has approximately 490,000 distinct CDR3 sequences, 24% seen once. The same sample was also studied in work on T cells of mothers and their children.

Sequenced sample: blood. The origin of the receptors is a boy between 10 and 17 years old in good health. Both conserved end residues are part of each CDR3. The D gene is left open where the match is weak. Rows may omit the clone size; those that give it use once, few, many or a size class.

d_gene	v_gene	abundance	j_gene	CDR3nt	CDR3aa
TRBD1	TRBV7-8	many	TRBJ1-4	TGTGCCAGCAGCTTAGCCGGGACAGATAATGAAAAACTGTTTTTT	CASSLAGTDNEKLFF
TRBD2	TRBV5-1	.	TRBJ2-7	TGCGCCAGCAGCAAGAGTCCCCTAGCGGGAGTTAAGAACGAGCAGTACTTC	CASSKSPLAGVKNEQYF
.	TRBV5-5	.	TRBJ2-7	TGTGCCAGCAGCCTTGAAGCGCCTTACGAGCAGTACTTC	CASSLEAPYEQYF
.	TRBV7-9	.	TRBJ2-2	TGTGCCAGCAGCCCAGGACAGACCGGGGAGCTGTTTTTT	CASSPGQTGELFF
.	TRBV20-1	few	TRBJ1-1	TGCAGTGCTAGAGATCCTACAGGACCAATGAGCACTGAAGCTTTCTTT	CSARDPTGPMSTEAFF
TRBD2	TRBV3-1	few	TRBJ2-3	TGTGCCAGCAGCCAAGATACGGGAGGCGTTTTTAGCACAGATACGCAGTATTTT	CASSQDTGGVFSTDTQYF
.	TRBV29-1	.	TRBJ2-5	TGCAGCGTTCGGGCAGGGATCCAAGAGACCCAGTGCTTC	CSVRAGIQETQCF
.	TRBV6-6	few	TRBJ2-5	TGTGCCAGCAGGCCTCAGGGGTCGCAGGAGACCCAGTACTTC	CASRPQGSQETQYF
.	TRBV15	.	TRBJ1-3	TGTGCCACCAGCAGAGAGGCGGGAAACACCATATATTTT	CATSREAGNTIYF
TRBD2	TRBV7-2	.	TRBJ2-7	TGTGCCAGCAGCTTAGTGGCTAGCGGGAGACTAAAGCTGGAGCAGTACTTC	CASSLVASGRLKLEQYF
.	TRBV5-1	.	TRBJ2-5	TGCGCCAGCTTTACAGGGCAAGAGACCCAGTACTTC	CASFTGQETQYF
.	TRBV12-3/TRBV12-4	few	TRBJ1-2	TGTGCCAGCAGCTACGGACAGTATGGCTACACCTTC	CASSYGQYGYTF
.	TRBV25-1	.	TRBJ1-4	TGTGCCAGCAGTGCCGGATGGGGGTCGGCTAATGAAAAACTGTTTTTT	CASSAGWGSANEKLFF
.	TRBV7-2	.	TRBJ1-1	TGTGCCAGCAGCTTAGCTGCGTGGGTGAACACTGAAGCTTTCTTT	CASSLAAWVNTEAFF
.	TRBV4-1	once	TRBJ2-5	TGCGCCAGCAGCCAAGAAGGGGGGGATGAGACCCAGTACTTC	CASSQEGGDETQYF
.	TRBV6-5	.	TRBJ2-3	TGTGCCGCGGGCTATTCGAGCACAGATACGCAGTATTTT	CAAGYSSTDTQYF
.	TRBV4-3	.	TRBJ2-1	TGCGCCAGCAGCCAAAGAGTGGATGTCGGAGTCTACAATGAGCAGTTCTTC	CASSQRVDVGVYNEQFF
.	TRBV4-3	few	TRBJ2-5	TGCGCCAGCAGCCTCAACCAAGGACTAGAGACCCAGTACTTC	CASSLNQGLETQYF
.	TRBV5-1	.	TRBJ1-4	TGCGCCAGCAGCTCCCAGGGGACGTGGAATAATGAAAAACTGTTTTTT	CASSSQGTWNNEKLFF
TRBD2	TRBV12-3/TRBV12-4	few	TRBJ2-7	TGTGCCAGCAGTTCGGGACTAGCGGGAGAGGGAGAGCAGTACTTC	CASSSGLAGEGEQYF
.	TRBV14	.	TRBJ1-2	TGTGCCAGCAGCCATGCGCGCCTTAACTATGGCTACACCTTC	CASSHARLNYGYTF
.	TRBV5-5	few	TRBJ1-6	TGTGCCAGCAGCTTGGGGAACTCCTATAATTCACCCCTCCACTTT	CASSLGNSYNSPLHF
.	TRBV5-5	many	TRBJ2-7	TGTGCCAGCAGCTTGGAGTTCGGGTATTCCTACGAGCAGTACTTC	CASSLEFGYSYEQYF
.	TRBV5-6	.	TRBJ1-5	TGTGCCAGCAGCTTGGATGCCAGCAATCAGCCCCAGCATTTT	CASSLDASNQPQHF
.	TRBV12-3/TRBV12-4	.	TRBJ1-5	TGTGCCAGCAGTTCCCCAGGGATTCAGCCCCAGCATTTT	CASSSPGIQPQHF
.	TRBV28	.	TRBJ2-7	TGTGCCAGCGTTCTTGGGGGGTCCTACGAGCAGTACTTC	CASVLGGSYEQYF